This is a list of T cell receptor beta chains from one sample in a study of blood T cell repertoires in COVID-19. Libraries were prepared by immunoSEQ multiplex PCR; TCRdb keeps only in-frame clonotypes and omits some of them. The table includes 250,000 to 350,000 clones, over 75% detected once. Sequences were obtained from PBMCs or T cells enriched from blood (not recorded which). The receptor set was obtained from a woman aged 18-29 years who had recovered from COVID-19. The CDR3 runs from the conserved cysteine through the conserved F or W. The order of the fields is J gene, V gene, clone size, D gene, CDR3 DNA, CDR3 protein. The D gene is left open where the match is weak. Not all rows give a size; the values are once, few, many and, for expanded clones, a class.

TRBJ2-7 TRBV3-1/TRBV3-2 . TRBD1 TGTGCCAGCAGCCCGGGGACAGGAAACTACGAGCAGTACTTC CASSPGTGNYEQYF
TRBJ1-6 TRBV10-3 . . TGTGCCATCAGTGAGTCCGGGTCACCCCTCCACTTT CAISESGSPLHF
TRBJ1-1 TRBV7-9 . . TGTGCCAGCAGCTTAGGACAGGCCCGTCTGAACACTGAAGCTTTCTTT CASSLGQARLNTEAFF
TRBJ1-2 TRBV7-9 . TRBD1 TGTGCCAGCAGCTTAGGACAGGGCCTCTACTATGGCTACACCTTC CASSLGQGLYYGYTF
TRBJ2-2 TRBV18 . . TGTGCCAGCTCACCATGGACAAGGAACACCGGGGAGCTGTTTTTT CASSPWTRNTGELFF
TRBJ2-5 TRBV5-1 . . TGCGCCAGCAGTTTCGTCCAAGAGACCCAGTACTTC CASSFVQETQYF
TRBJ2-7 TRBV11-2 . TRBD2 TGTGCCAGCAGCCCTAGCGGGGGTACCTACGAGCAGTACTTC CASSPSGGTYEQYF
TRBJ2-7 TRBV10-2 . . TGCGCCAGTTCTGACACAACCTACGAGCAGTACTTC CASSDTTYEQYF
TRBJ2-2 TRBV2 . . TGTGCCAGCCAGGACTACGGGGAGCTGTTTTTT CASQDYGELFF
TRBJ2-1 TRBV7-9 . TRBD2 TGTGCCAGCAGGACTAGCGGACCCTACAATGAGCAGTTCTTC CASRTSGPYNEQFF
TRBJ2-1 TRBV29-1 . TRBD2 TGCAGCGTTGACAACCCGCGGGGAGGGCATCGCGAGCAGTTCTTC CSVDNPRGGHREQFF
TRBJ2-7 TRBV18 . TRBD1 TGTGCCAGCTCGCGTGGGACAGGTACCTCCTACGAGCAGTACTTC CASSRGTGTSYEQYF
TRBJ2-3 TRBV27 . TRBD2 TGTGCCAGCACCTTGGCTTTGGCGGGAGGGCCGGCAGATACGCAGTATTTT CASTLALAGGPADTQYF
TRBJ2-1 TRBV18 . TRBD2 TGTGCCAGCTCACTCACAGCGGGAGCCACCTACAATGAGCAGTTCTTC CASSLTAGATYNEQFF
TRBJ1-4 TRBV7-9 few . TGTGCCAGCAGCTCTCAGGGAGGTAATGAAAAACTGTTTTTT CASSSQGGNEKLFF
TRBJ1-2 TRBV5-5 . TRBD1 TGTGCCAGCAGCTTTTGGGACAGAGATTATGGCTACACCTTC CASSFWDRDYGYTF
TRBJ2-7 TRBV7-2 once . TGTGCCAGCAGCCAGAACTCCTACGAGCAGTACTTC CASSQNSYEQYF
TRBJ1-5 TRBV18 . . TGTGCCAGCTCACCGGGGGCGGAGCAAGCCCAGCATTTT CASSPGAEQAQHF
TRBJ1-1 TRBV20-1 . TRBD1 TGCAGTGCTAGTAAGGGACAGGGTGATGGTGAAGCTTTCTTT CSASKGQGDGEAFF
TRBJ1-4 TRBV19 . . TGTGCCAGTAGGGGCCGGGGGGCTGTGCGGACTAATGAAAAACTGTTTTTT CASRGRGAVRTNEKLFF
TRBJ2-1 TRBV10-3 . TRBD1 TGTGCCATCAGTAGCCCGGGACAGGAGAATGAGCAGTTCTTC CAISSPGQENEQFF
TRBJ1-2 TRBV28 once . TGTGCCAGCAGTTTAAGGACTGGCTGGGGCTACACCTTC CASSLRTGWGYTF
TRBJ2-3 TRBV6-5 . TRBD2 TGTGCCAGCAAAAGAGGAGCTAGCGGTTCGGATACGCAGTATTTT CASKRGASGSDTQYF
TRBJ2-7 TRBV9 once TRBD2 TGTGCCAGCAGCGTTGAGCCGGGAGGTACCTACGAGCAGTACTTC CASSVEPGGTYEQYF
TRBJ2-7 TRBV30 . TRBD2 TGTGCCTGGAGCGTAGGGCTAGCGGCCCCCTACGAGCAGTACTTC CAWSVGLAAPYEQYF
TRBJ2-1 TRBV5-4 . . TGTGCCAGCAGCGAAGGGGCCCCGAGCTCCTACAATGAGCAGTTCTTC CASSEGAPSSYNEQFF
TRBJ1-5 TRBV10-3 . TRBD1 TGTGCCATCAGTGCCCGGGGGACAGATAGCAATCAGCCCCAGCATTTT CAISARGTDSNQPQHF
TRBJ2-3 TRBV14 . . TGTGCCAGCAGCCTTCGCCTCCTCGGTAGCACAGATACGCAGTATTTT CASSLRLLGSTDTQYF
TRBJ2-5 TRBV10-3 . TRBD1 TGTGCCATCAGTGAGGAGTGGACAGGGCCCCAAGAGACCCAGTACTTC CAISEEWTGPQETQYF
TRBJ2-3 TRBV3-1/TRBV3-2 . TRBD1 TGTGCCAGCAGCAGTCATCCGGGACAGGGGGAAATACAGCAGTATTTT CASSSHPGQGEIQQYF
TRBJ2-7 TRBV2 . . TGTGCCAGCAAGGGGCCGGGCAGGCTCCTCTCCTACGAGCAGTACTTC CASKGPGRLLSYEQYF
TRBJ1-1 TRBV27 . TRBD1 TGTGCCAGCAGTTTTACAGGGGGGGTTACTGAAGCTTTCTTT CASSFTGGVTEAFF
TRBJ2-1 TRBV28 . . TGTGCCAGCAGTTTTGGTGGACTTACTAACAATGAGCAGTTCTTC CASSFGGLTNNEQFF
TRBJ2-1 TRBV3-1/TRBV3-2 . TRBD2 TGTGCCAGCAGCCAAGCGGGCTTAGCGGGTACCTCCTACAATGAGCAGTTCTTC CASSQAGLAGTSYNEQFF
TRBJ2-5 TRBV5-1 . . TGCGCCAGCAGGGATGGGACTCACCAAGAGACCCAGTACTTC CASRDGTHQETQYF
TRBJ1-1 TRBV7-8 . . TGTGCCAGCAGCTTCACTCGCATGAACACTGAAGCTTTCTTT CASSFTRMNTEAFF
TRBJ1-1 TRBV19 few . TGTGCCAGTAGTATAGACCAGGGATTCACTGAAGCTTTCTTT CASSIDQGFTEAFF
TRBJ1-2 TRBV19 . . TGTGCCAGTAGTAGGGGACTGAACCTTAACTATGGCTACACCTTC CASSRGLNLNYGYTF